This T cell receptor (beta chain) was recorded in a study of T-cell reconstitution after alpha-beta-depleted transplantation in children. The J segment lost 10 bases and the V segment lost 1 base, leaving 20 bases of the junction unmatched. The germline V gene has CDR1 SGHAT and CDR2 FQNNGV. The CDR3 is 19 amino acids. This sample's TCRbeta library carried unique molecular identifier barcodes. TCRdb reprocessed the PCR reads with MiXCR, giving one entry per CDR3 protein. The profile covers roughly 610,000 distinct CDR3 sequences, with about 10% appearing a single time and roughly 3.9% taken by the ten largest. This clonotype was seen a handful of times.

The chain has TRBV11-2 and TRBJ2-1, with 9 bases fitting TRBD2. The source is a human donor who donated a stem cell graft to a child with acute myeloid leukemia. The sequenced sample was PBMCs from the stem cell graft donor, obtained from the stem cell graft. CDR3 amino acids: CASSLGSRAGGPQAWEQFF. In DNA form, the CDR3 reads TGTGCCAGCAGCTTAGGATCCCGGGCGGGAGGGCCCCAGGCTTGGGAGCAGTTCTTC.